The sequence of this TCR beta chain was determined in a study of blood T cell repertoires in COVID-19. Overall study context: The United States, Italy and Spain provided the acute and convalescent COVID-19 samples. PBMCs, B-cell-depleted T cells, or T cells were the source of the cDNA or gDNA that made up the material.

Methods used by the authors: Amplification with reference gene primers provided the estimates of nucleated cell counts. Generated by immunoSEQ multiplex PCR, the TCRdb table keeps only in-frame clones and is missing some. V and J calls and clone size are copied from that table; D and trimming were computed from the DNA. The table records over 200,000 clones, 88% of them present only once. This clone was found once. Trimming removed 1 base from V and 5 bases from J; junction bases left unmatched: 12. Per the germline V gene, CDR1 is LGHDT and CDR2 is YNNKEL (reference sequence). CDR3 size: 18 residues.

The chain employs TRBV3-1 (or the pseudogene TRBV3-2) and TRBJ2-7; 12 nucleotides line up with TRBD2. This receptor was taken from a man aged 55 to 70 who had recovered from COVID-19. Sequenced input: peripheral blood. In nucleotides, the CDR3 is TGTGCCAGCAGCCAAGTCTCCCCCCCGGGACTAGCGGGCCACGAGCAGTACTTC. Encoded protein: CASSQVSPPGLAGHEQYF.